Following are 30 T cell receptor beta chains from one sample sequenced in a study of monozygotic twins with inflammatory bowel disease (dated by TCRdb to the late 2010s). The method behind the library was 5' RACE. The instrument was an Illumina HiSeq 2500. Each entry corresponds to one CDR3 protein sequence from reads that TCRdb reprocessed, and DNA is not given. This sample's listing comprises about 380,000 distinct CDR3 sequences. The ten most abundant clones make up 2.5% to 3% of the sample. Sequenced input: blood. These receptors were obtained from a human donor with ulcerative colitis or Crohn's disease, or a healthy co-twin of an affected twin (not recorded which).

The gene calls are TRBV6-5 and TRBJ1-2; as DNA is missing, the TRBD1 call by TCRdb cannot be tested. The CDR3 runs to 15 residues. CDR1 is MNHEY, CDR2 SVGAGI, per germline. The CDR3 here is CASSYSTGGNYGYTF.

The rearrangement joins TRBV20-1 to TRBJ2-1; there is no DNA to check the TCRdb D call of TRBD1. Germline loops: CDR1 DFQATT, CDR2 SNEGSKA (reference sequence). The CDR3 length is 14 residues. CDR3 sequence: CSARGGNREDEQFF.

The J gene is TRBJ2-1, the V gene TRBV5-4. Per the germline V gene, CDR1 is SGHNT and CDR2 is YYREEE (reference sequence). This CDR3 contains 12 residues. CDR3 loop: CASSLEAYEQFF.

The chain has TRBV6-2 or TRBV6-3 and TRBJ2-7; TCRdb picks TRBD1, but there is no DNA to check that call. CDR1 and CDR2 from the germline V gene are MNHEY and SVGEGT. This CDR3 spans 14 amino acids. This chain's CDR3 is CASSYPDTTYEQYF.

The CDR3 loop reads CASSEGSGGGNIQYF. V usage is TRBV2 and J usage is TRBJ2-4; TCRdb's D call of TRBD2 is untestable without DNA. Per germline, CDR1 SNHLY and CDR2 FYNNEI. This CDR3 region has 15 residues.

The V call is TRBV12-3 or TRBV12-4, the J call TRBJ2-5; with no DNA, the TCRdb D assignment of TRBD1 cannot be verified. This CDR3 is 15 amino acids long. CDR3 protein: CASSLFSQGSKTQYF.

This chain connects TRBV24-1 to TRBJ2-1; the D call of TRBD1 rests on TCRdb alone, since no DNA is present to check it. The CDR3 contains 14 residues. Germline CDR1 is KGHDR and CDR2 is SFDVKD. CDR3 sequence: CATSSAKGPNEQFF.

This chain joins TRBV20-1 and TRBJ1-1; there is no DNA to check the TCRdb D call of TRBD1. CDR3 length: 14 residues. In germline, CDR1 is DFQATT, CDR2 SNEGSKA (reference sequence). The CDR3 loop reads CSARFTGSDTEAFF.

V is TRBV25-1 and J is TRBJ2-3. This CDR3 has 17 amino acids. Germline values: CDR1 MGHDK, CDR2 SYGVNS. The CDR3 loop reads CASSDQPLATSTDTQYF. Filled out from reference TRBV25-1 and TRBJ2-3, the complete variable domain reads EADIYQTPRYLVIGTGKKITLECSQTMGHDKMYWYQQDPGMELHLIHYSYGVNSTEKGDLSSESTVSRIRTEHFPLTLESARPSHTSQYLCASSDQPLATSTDTQYFGPGTRLTVL.

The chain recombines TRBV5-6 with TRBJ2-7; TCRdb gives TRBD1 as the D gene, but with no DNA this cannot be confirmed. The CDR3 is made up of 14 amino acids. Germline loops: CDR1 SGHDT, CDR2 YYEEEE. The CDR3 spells CASSRTAFSYEQYF.

The CDR3 sequence: CSALTRLTGELFF. The chain is built from TRBV20-1 and TRBJ2-2. The CDR3 totals 13 residues. The V gene's germline CDR1 is DFQATT and CDR2 SNEGSKA (reference sequence).

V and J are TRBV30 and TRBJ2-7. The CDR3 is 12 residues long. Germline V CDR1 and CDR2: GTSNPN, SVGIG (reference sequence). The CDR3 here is CAWEVGTYEQYF.

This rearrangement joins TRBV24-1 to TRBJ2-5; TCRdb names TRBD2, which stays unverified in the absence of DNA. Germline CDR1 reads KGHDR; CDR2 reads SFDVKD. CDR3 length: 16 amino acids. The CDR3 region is CATSDFNLDGGETQYF.

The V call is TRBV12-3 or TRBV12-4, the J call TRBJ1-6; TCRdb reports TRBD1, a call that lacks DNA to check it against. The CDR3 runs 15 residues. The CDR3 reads CASSSRRTGDSPLHF.

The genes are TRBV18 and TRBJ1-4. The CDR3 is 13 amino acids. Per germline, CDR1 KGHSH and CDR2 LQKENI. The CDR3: CASSPGLQEKLFF.

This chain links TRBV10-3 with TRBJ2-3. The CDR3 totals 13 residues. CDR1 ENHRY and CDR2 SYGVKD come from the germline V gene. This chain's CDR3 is CAISDLSTDTQYF.

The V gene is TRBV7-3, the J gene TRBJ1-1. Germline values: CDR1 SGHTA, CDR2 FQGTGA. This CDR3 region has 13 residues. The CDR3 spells CASSSTENTEAFF.

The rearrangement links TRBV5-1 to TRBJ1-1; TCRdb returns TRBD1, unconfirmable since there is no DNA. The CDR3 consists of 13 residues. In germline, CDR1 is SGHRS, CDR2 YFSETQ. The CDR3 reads CASNRGANTEAFF.

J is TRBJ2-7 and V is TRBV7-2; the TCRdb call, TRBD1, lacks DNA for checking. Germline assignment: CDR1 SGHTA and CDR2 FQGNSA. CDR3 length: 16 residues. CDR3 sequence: CASSQAGTGSSYEQYF.

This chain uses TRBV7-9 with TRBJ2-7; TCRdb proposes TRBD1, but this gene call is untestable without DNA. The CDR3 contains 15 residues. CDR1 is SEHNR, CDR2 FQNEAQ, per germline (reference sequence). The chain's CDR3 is CASSLAGHISYEQYF.

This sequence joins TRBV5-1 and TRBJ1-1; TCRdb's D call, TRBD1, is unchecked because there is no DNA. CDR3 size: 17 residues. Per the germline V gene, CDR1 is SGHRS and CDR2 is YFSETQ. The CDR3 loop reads CASSPGLNTPGNTEAFF. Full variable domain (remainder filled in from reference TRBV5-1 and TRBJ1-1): KAGVTQTPRYLIKTRGQQVTLSCSPISGHRSVSWYQQTPGQGLQFLFEYFSETQRNKGNFPGRFSGRQFSNSRSEMNVSTLELGDSALYLCASSPGLNTPGNTEAFFGQGTRLTVV.

The CDR3 loop is CASSTQGSGNTIYF. The chain recombines TRBV2 with TRBJ1-3. The CDR3 length is 14 residues. Germline CDR1 SNHLY, CDR2 FYNNEI.

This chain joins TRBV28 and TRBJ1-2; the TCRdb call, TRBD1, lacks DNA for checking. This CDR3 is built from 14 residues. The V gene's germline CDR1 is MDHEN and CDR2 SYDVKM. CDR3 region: CASSFGGFGYGYTF.

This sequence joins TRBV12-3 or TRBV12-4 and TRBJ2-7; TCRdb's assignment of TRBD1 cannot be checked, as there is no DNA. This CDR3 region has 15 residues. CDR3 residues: CASSRGQGAPYEQYF.

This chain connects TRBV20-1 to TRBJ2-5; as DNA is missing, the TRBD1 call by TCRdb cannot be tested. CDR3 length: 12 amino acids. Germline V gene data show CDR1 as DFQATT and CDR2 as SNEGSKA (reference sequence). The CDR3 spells CSGTGALAHQYF.

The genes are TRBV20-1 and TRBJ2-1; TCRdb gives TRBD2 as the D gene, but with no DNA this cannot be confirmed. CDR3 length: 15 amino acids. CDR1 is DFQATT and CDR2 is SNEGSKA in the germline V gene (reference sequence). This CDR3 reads CSAREQRGFGNEQFF.

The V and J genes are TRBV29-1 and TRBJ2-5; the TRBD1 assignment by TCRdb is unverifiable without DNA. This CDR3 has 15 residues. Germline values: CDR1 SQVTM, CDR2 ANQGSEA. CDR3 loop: CNVESPGTGAKTQYF.

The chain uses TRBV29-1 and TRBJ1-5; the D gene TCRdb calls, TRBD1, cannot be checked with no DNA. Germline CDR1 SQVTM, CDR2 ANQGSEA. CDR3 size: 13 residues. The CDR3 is CSVSGQVDQPQHF.

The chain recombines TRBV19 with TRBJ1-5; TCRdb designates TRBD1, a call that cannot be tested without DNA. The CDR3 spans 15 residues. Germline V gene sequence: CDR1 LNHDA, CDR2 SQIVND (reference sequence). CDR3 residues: CASSPGQGPYQPQHF. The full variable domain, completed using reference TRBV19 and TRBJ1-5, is DGGITQSPKYLFRKEGQNVTLSCEQNLNHDAMYWYRQDPGQGLRLIYYSQIVNDFQKGDIAEGYSVSREKKESFPLTVTSAQKNPTAFYLCASSPGQGPYQPQHFGDGTRLSIL.

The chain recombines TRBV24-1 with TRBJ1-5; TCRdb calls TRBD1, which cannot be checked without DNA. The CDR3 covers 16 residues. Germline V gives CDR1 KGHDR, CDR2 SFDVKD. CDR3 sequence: CATSGSWGISNQPQHF.